This T cell receptor beta chain was observed in a study of cytomegalovirus exposure and HLA in healthy donors. Study-level points and caveats: The CMV antigen specificity of a few CMV-associated chains was confirmed through in vitro analysis. When the data were analyzed later, several of the most significant clusters appeared to be linked to common viral pathogens. According to an earlier analysis, most TCR beta V segments yielded productive rearrangements about 87% or about 30% of the time.

This clone has only one observation. What it binds is not known. The study sampled nominally healthy donors, though unrecorded immune exposures were likely. Amplification used 60 Vbeta primers and 13 Jbeta primers. The method was immunoSEQ multiplex PCR; TCRdb's version includes in-frame clones alone and lacks a portion of them. Here the sample spans about 43,000 clones, over 55% being singletons. The CDR3 has 14 amino acids. Trimming took 1 base from V and 1 from J, leaving 8 bases between them. Looked up from germline, CDR1 is SGHKS and CDR2 is YYEKEE (reference sequence). The chain links TRBV5-5 to TRBJ1-1; D is unclear. This TCR was recovered from a man in his fifties or sixties in good health and CMV-seropositive. Sequenced input: PBMCs. CDR3 sequence reads: CASSLFVANTEAFF. The CDR3 DNA reads TGTGCCAGCAGCTTGTTCGTGGCGAACACTGAAGCTTTCTTT.